This TCR beta chain was recorded in a study of cytomegalovirus exposure and HLA in healthy donors. Looking at the study overall: Of the donors genotyped, approximately 410 in all, over 80% fell in the Caucasian-associated ancestry cluster. Findings and caveats of the study: The investigators catalogued 164 TCR beta chains as cytomegalovirus-associated.

This CDR3 has 19 amino acids. Worth noting for this clone: The antigen is unknown.

In the PCR, 60 Vbeta and 13 Jbeta primers were used. The repertoire was sequenced with immunoSEQ multiplex PCR; TCRdb's copy has only in-frame clones and lacks some. The table records 130,000 or so clones, less than 75% of them present only once. V usage is TRBV21-1 and J usage is TRBJ2-2; TRBD1 is the table's D call and was not checked against the DNA. TRBV21-1 is a pseudogene segment. Sequences were obtained from PBMCs. The sequence derives from a woman between 40 and 55 years old in good health and CMV-seropositive. The chain's CDR3 is CASREKRGWIGVNTGELFF. CDR3 sequence (DNA): TGTGCCAGCAGGGAGAAAAGGGGATGGATTGGTGTGAACACCGGGGAGCTGTTTTTT.